This T cell receptor beta chain was recovered during a study of shared clonotypes between healthy human individuals. The authors ran the assay at deep level. TCRdb's table, derived via immunoSEQ multiplex PCR, lists solely in-frame clones and lacks some. The sample includes about half a million clones, roughly four fifths of them seen just once. The CDR3 has 17 residues. From germline, CDR1 is SGDLS and CDR2 YYNGEE. Trimming at V came to 0 bases and at J to 2 bases, leaving 8 bases not matched to a gene. The specimen was PBMCs. The chain has TRBV9 and TRBJ2-4; 7 bases match TRBD2. The receptor's source is a woman in her thirties or forties in good health. Some clones in this sample may be carry-over from other donors' samples. This CDR3 is CASSVGEGREPKNIQYF. Here the CDR3 DNA reads TGTGCCAGCAGCGTAGGGGAGGGAAGGGAGCCCAAAAACATTCAGTACTTC.